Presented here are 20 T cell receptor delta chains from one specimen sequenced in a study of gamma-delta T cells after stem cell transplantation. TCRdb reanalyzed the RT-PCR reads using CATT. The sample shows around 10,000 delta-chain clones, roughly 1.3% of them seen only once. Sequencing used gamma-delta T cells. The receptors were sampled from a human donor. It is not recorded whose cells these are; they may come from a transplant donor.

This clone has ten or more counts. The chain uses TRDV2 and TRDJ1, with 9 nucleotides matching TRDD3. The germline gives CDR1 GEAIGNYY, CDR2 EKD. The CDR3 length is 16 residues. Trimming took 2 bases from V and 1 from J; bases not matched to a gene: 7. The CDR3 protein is CACDILGDQTTDKLIF. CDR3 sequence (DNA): TGTGCCTGTGACATTCTGGGGGATCAAACCACCGATAAACTCATCTTT.

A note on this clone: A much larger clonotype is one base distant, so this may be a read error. CDR3 sequence (DNA): TGTGCCCGTGACCCCGTTACTGGGACTAAACTCATCTTT. It codes for CARDPVTGTKLIF. The V and J genes are TRDV2 and TRDJ1; D might be TRDD3 (6 bases). The CDR3 contains 13 residues. The germline V gene has CDR1 GEAIGNYY and CDR2 EKD.

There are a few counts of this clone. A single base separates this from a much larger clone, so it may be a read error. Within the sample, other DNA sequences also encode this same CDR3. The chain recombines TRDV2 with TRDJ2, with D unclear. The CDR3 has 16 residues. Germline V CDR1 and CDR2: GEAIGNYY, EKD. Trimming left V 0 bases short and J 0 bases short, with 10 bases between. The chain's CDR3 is CACDTAGATLTAQLFF. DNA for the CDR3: TGTGCCTGTGACACCGCCGGGGCGACTTTGACAGCACAACTCTTCTTT.

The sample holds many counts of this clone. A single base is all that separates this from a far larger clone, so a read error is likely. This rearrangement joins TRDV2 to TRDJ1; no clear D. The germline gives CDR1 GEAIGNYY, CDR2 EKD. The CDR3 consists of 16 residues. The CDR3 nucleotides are TGTGCCTGTGGCACCGTAGGGGCCCACTCAACCGATAAACTCATCTTT. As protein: CACGTVGAHSTDKLIF.

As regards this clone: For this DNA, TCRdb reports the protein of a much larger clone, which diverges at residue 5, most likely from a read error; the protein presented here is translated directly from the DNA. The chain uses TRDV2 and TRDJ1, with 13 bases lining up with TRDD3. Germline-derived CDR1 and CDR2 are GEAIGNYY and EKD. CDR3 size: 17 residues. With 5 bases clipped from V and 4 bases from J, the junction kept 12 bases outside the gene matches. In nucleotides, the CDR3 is TGTGCCTGTGCCAGACTGGGGGATACGCAAACGAACGATAAACTCATCTTT. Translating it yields CACARLGDTQTNDKLIF.

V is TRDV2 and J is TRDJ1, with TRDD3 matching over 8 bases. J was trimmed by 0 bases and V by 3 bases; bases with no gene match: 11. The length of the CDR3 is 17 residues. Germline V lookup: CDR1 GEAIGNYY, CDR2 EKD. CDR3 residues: CACDPILGASYTDKLIF. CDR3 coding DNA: TGTGCCTGTGACCCTATACTGGGGGCCTCGTACACCGATAAACTCATCTTT.

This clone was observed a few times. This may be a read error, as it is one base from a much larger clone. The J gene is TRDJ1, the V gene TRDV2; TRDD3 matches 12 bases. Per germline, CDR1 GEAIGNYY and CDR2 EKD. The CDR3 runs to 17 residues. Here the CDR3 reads CACDPAGTGGYTDKLTF. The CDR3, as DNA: TGTGCCTGTGACCCAGCGGGTACTGGGGGATACACCGATAAACTCACCTTT.

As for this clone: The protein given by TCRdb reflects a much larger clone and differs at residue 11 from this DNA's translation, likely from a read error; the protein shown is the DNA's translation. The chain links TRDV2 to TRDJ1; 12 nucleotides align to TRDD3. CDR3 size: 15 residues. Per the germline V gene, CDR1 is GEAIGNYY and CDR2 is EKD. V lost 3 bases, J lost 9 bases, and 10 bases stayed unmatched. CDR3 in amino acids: CACDPAGGYAHELIF. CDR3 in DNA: TGTGCCTGTGACCCAGCTGGGGGATACGCACATGAACTCATCTTT.

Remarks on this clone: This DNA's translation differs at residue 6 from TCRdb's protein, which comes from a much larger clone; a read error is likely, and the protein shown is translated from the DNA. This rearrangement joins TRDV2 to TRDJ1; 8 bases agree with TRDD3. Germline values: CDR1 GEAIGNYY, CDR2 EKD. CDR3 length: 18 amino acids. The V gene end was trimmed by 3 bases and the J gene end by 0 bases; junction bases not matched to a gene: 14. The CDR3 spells CACDPMLGESEYTDKLIF. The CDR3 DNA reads TGTGCCTGTGACCCGATGCTGGGGGAGTCTGAGTACACCGATAAACTCATCTTT.

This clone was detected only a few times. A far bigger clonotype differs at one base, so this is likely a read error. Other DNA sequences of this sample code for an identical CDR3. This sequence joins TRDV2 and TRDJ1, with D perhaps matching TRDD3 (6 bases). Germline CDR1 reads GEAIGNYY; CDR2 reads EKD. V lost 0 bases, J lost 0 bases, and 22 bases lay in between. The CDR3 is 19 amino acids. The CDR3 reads CACDTAGLGAPSNTDKLIF. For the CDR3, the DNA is TGTGCCTGTGACACCGCAGGGTTGGGGGCCCCCTCAAACACCGATAAACTCATCTTT.

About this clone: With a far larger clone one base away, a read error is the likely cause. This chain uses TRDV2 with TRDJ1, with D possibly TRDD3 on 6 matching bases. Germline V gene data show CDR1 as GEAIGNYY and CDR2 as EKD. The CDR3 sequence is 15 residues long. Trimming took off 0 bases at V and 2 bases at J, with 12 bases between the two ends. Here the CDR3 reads CACDTVVGGTDKLIF. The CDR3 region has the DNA TGTGCCTGTGACACCGTGGTGGGGGGGACCGATAAACTCATCTTT.

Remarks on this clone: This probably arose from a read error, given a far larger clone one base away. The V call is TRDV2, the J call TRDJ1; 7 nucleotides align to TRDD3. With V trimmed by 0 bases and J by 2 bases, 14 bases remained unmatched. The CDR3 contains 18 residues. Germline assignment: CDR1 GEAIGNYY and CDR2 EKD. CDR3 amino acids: CACDTVPTEGYSTDKLIF. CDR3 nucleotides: TGTGCCTGTGACACCGTCCCAACTGAGGGATACTCTACCGATAAACTCATCTTT.

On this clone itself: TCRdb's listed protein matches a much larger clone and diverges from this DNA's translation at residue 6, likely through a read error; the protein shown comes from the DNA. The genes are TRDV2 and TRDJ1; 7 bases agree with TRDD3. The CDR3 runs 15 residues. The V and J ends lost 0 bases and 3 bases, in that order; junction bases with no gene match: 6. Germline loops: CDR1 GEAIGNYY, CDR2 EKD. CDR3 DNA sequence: TGTGCCTGTGACACCCCGGGGATATCCCCCGATAAACTCATCTTT. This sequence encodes CACDTPGISPDKLIF.

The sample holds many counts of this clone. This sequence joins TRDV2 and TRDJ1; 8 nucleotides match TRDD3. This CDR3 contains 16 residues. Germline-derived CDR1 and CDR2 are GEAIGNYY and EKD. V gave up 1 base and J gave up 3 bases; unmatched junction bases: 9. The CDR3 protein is CACDTVTGGYPDKLIF. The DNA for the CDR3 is TGTGCCTGTGACACGGTGACTGGGGGCTACCCCGATAAACTCATCTTT.

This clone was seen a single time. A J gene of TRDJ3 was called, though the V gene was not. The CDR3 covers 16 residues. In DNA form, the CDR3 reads TGTGCCTCCGTGGTGGGCAGCTCCTGGGACACCCGACAGATGTTTTTC. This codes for CASVVGSSWDTRQMFF.

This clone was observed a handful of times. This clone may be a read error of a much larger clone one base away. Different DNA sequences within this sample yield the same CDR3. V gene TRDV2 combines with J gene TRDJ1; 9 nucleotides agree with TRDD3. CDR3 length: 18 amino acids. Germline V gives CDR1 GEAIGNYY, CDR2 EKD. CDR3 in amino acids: CACDSLKPTTGGPDKLIF. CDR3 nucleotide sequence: TGCGCCTGTGACTCTTTAAAACCAACTACTGGGGGACCCGATAAACTCATCTTT.

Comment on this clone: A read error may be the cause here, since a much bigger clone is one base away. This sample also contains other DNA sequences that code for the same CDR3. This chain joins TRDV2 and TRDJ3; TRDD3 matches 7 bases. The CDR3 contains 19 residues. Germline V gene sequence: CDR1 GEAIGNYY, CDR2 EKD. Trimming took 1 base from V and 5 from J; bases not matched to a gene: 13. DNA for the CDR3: TGTGCCTGTGACACGGCTGGAGGATACGCGGTCCGGGACACCCGACAGATGTTTTTC. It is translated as CACDTAGGYAVRDTRQMFF.

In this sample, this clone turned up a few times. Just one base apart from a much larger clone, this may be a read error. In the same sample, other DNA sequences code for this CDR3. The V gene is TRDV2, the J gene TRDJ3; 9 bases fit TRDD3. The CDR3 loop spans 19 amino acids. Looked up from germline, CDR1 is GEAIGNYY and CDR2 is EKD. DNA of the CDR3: TGTGCCTGTGACAACGTACTGGGGGAAGTAGGGTGGGACACTCGACAGATGTTTTTC. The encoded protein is CACDNVLGEVGWDTRQMFF.

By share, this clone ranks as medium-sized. This chain's CDR3 is CACDTVGDKGDKLIF. The CDR3, as DNA: TGTGCCTGTGACACCGTGGGGGATAAAGGCGATAAACTCATCTTT. The V call is TRDV2, the J call TRDJ1; 9 bases are a match to TRDD3. Germline lookup yields CDR1 GEAIGNYY and CDR2 EKD. The J segment lost 4 bases and the V segment lost 0 bases, leaving 5 bases of the junction unmatched. The CDR3 extends over 15 amino acids.

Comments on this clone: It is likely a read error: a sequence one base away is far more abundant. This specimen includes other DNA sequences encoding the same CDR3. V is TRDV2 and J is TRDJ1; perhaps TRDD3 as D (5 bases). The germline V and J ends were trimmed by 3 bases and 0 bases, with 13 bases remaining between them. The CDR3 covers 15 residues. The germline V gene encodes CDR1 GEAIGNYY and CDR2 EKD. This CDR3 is CACDPLGGYTDKLIF. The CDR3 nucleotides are TGTGCCTGTGACCCTCTGGGTGGGTACACCGATAAACTCATCTTT.